Following are 5 T cell receptor beta chains from one sample sequenced in a study of response to subunit inactivated influenza vaccine. In TCRdb, the RT-PCR reads were re-called with MiXCR into one record per CDR3 protein. The sample comprises roughly 780,000 distinct CDR3 sequences, 15% to 20% of which are singletons, and about a tenth rests with the top ten. The material was PBMCs from blood, obtained around 5 days after vaccination. All receptors come from a man aged 45-60 years who received an inactivated influenza vaccine.

The rearrangement uses TRBV12-3 or TRBV12-4 and TRBJ1-1; no definite D call. The CDR3 covers 13 residues. V lost 1 base to trimming and J lost 6 bases, with 9 bases between them. The CDR3 protein is CASSLGQVAEAFF. The CDR3 DNA follows: TGTGCCAGCAGTTTAGGGCAGGTCGCTGAAGCTTTCTTT.

This clonotype occurred a few times. The rearrangement links TRBV5-1 to TRBJ2-1; D may be TRBD2 (7 bases). The CDR3 loop spans 15 amino acids. CDR1 and CDR2 (germline): SGHRS, YFSETQ. The V gene lost 0 bases and the J gene lost 5 bases, with 12 bases spanning the gap. CDR3 bases: TGCGCCAGCAGCTTGGGAGGGGGGGCCGACAATGAGCAGTTCTTC. Its translation is CASSLGGGADNEQFF.

This clonotype appeared many times. The genes are TRBV20-1 and TRBJ2-3; weak D call: TRBD1 (6 bases). Deletions cut 6 bases from V and 7 bases from J, with 11 bases between. The length of the CDR3 is 11 residues. Germline loops: CDR1 DFQATT, CDR2 SNEGSKA (reference sequence). CDR3 coding DNA: TGCAGTGCCATCGACAGGAATACGCAGTATTTT. Its translation: CSAIDRNTQYF.

This clonotype was observed a few times. This may arise from a read error, as a much more abundant clone is one base away. The chain joins TRBV7-2 to TRBJ2-3; D call uncertain. Trimming removed 4 bases from V and 2 bases from J, with 4 bases in between. Germline values: CDR1 SGHTA, CDR2 FQGNSA. The CDR3 contains 12 residues. The CDR3 is CASSSATDTQYF. CDR3 nucleotide sequence: TGTGCCAGCAGCTCAGCCACAGATACGCAGTATTTT.

This clonotype was observed a few times. The chain has TRBV5-1 and TRBJ2-5; 7 bases agree with TRBD1. The length of the CDR3 is 16 residues. The junction had 14 bases not matched to a gene; V was cut back by 4 bases and J by 5 bases. Germline V CDR1 and CDR2: SGHRS, YFSETQ. CDR3 DNA: TGCGCCAGCAGCACTACCGGGACAGCCCTCGGGGAGACCCAGTACTTC. Residues: CASSTTGTALGETQYF. The full variable domain, its missing parts supplied by reference TRBV5-1 and TRBJ2-5, is KAGVTQTPRYLIKTRGQQVTLSCSPISGHRSVSWYQQTPGQGLQFLFEYFSETQRNKGNFPGRFSGRQFSNSRSEMNVSTLELGDSALYLCASSTTGTALGETQYFGPGTRLLVL.